The rows below give T cell receptor beta chains drawn from one sample of a study of cytomegalovirus exposure and HLA in healthy donors. Produced via immunoSEQ multiplex PCR; TCRdb's table is partial and in-frame only. This repertoire shows some 150,000 clones, 80% found once; its top ten account for 9.5% to 15%. Material for sequencing was PBMCs. The receptors were sampled from a man in his thirties or forties in good health and CMV-seropositive. CDR3s include the opening cysteine and the closing phenylalanine or tryptophan. D genes are given only for firm matches. Size values are once, few and many counts, or a class for expanded clones, and some rows have none.

j_call clone_size cdr3_length v_call d_call cdr3_aa cdr3_nt
TRBJ1-4 . 16 TRBV7-2 . CASSRQKWGVGEKLFF TGTGCCAGCAGCAGACAAAAATGGGGGGTTGGGGAAAAACTGTTTTTT
TRBJ2-3 . 18 TRBV27 TRBD2 CASSPLVSGRGVTDTQYF TGTGCCAGCAGTCCCCTCGTTAGCGGGAGAGGGGTCACAGATACGCAGTATTTT
TRBJ2-5 . 16 TRBV19 . CASSIDVAQGGETQYF TGTGCCAGTAGTATAGATGTTGCCCAGGGCGGTGAGACCCAGTACTTC
TRBJ1-5 . 15 TRBV19 . CASSMRQTQPGPQHF TGTGCCAGTAGTATGAGACAGACACAACCCGGGCCCCAGCATTTT
TRBJ2-7 . 15 TRBV6-5 . CASSTSGLVSYEQYF TGTGCCAGCAGTACCTCCGGACTGGTATCCTACGAGCAGTACTTC
TRBJ2-3 . 14 TRBV27 TRBD2 CASIGGSGTDTQYF TGTGCCAGCATAGGCGGGAGCGGCACAGATACGCAGTATTTT
TRBJ1-4 . 13 TRBV6-5 . CASGRASNEKLFF TGTGCCAGCGGGAGGGCGAGTAATGAAAAACTGTTTTTT
TRBJ2-1 few 14 TRBV15 TRBD2 CATSGLAGVGEQFF TGTGCCACCAGCGGACTAGCGGGAGTCGGTGAGCAGTTCTTC
TRBJ2-1 few 16 TRBV29-1 TRBD2 CSVAFFPSGSTNEQFF TGCAGCGTTGCTTTTTTTCCTAGCGGGAGTACCAATGAGCAGTTCTTC
TRBJ2-5 . 15 TRBV21-1 . CASSKDLAGGETQYF TGTGCCAGCAGCAAAGACCTAGCGGGAGGTGAGACCCAGTACTTC
TRBJ2-1 . 17 TRBV21-1 . CASSKVVLDRNHNEQFF TGTGCCAGCAGCAAAGTGGTGCTCGACAGAAACCACAATGAGCAGTTCTTC